Listed below are T cell receptor beta chains from one sample, sequenced in a study of cytomegalovirus exposure and HLA in healthy donors. The data were produced by immunoSEQ multiplex PCR, yet TCRdb's version contains in-frame clones alone and is incomplete. The sample records some 210,000 clones, roughly 85% being singletons. Sequencing was carried out using PBMCs. The receptors here all came from a young woman in good health and CMV-seronegative. The CDR3 runs from the conserved cysteine through the conserved F or W. The D gene is left open where the match is weak. Clone size is stated in some rows and not others, as once, few, many or a class when expanded.

CDR3 protein | CDR3 DNA | V gene | clone size | J gene | D gene
CASSLAGGRTGELFF | TGCGCCAGCAGCTTGGCCGGGGGGCGCACCGGGGAGCTGTTTTTT | TRBV5-1 | - | TRBJ2-2 | -
CASSSGPQGASGYTF | TGCGCCAGCAGCTCAGGGCCACAGGGGGCATCGGGCTACACCTTC | TRBV5-1 | - | TRBJ1-2 | TRBD1
CSARVGNTIYF | TGCAGTGCTAGAGTTGGAAACACCATATATTTT | TRBV20-1 | - | TRBJ1-3 | -
CSATGDEQFF | TGCAGTGCCACGGGGGATGAGCAGTTCTTC | TRBV20-1 | - | TRBJ2-1 | -
CASSLQGGRGYTF | TGTGCCAGCAGTTTACAGGGAGGTAGGGGCTACACCTTC | TRBV6-6 | once | TRBJ1-2 | -
CASSGLKGWAKNIQYF | TGTGCCAGCAGTGGTTTGAAGGGATGGGCCAAAAACATTCAGTACTTC | TRBV25-1 | - | TRBJ2-4 | -
CASSPGTGGTDTQYF | TGTGCCAGCAGTCCCGGGACAGGAGGCACAGATACGCAGTATTTT | TRBV6-5 | once | TRBJ2-3 | TRBD1
CASSFRTAVGQETQYF | TGCGCCAGCAGCTTCCGGACCGCCGTGGGCCAAGAGACCCAGTACTTC | TRBV5-1 | - | TRBJ2-5 | -
CASRPDRYQGYTF | TGTGCCAGCAGACCCGACAGATATCAAGGCTACACCTTC | TRBV5-8 | - | TRBJ1-2 | -
CASSVDPQETQYF | TGTGCCAGCAGCGTCGATCCACAAGAGACCCAGTACTTC | TRBV9 | - | TRBJ2-5 | -
CASSHRPGYEQYF | TGTGCCAGCAGCCATCGCCCGGGTTACGAGCAGTACTTC | TRBV14 | - | TRBJ2-7 | -
CASSLDRDQPQHF | TGTGCCAGCAGCTTGGACAGGGATCAGCCCCAGCATTTT | TRBV7-7 | - | TRBJ1-5 | TRBD1
CASRGGDRVGQPQHF | TGTGCCAGCAGGGGGGGGGACAGGGTAGGCCAGCCCCAGCATTTT | TRBV6-1 | - | TRBJ1-5 | TRBD1
CASSKNTDTQYF | TGTGCCAGCAGCAAGAACACAGATACGCAGTATTTT | TRBV7-6 | - | TRBJ2-3 | -
CASRDSLYEQYF | TGTGCCAGCAGGGACAGCCTCTACGAGCAGTACTTC | TRBV6-4 | few | TRBJ2-7 | -
CASSLTGTKETQYF | TGCGCCAGCAGCTTGACCGGGACGAAAGAGACCCAGTACTTC | TRBV5-1 | once | TRBJ2-5 | -
CASSSRAGPSSQGNQPQHF | TGTGCCAGCAGCTCTAGGGCGGGACCCTCATCCCAGGGCAATCAGCCCCAGCATTTT | TRBV7-6 | - | TRBJ1-5 | -
CASSPGLMEETQYF | TGTGCCAGCAGCCCGGGGCTTATGGAAGAGACCCAGTACTTC | TRBV5-5 | - | TRBJ2-5 | -
CASSPEFNTEAFF | TGTGCCAGCTCACCAGAGTTCAACACTGAAGCTTTCTTT | TRBV18 | - | TRBJ1-1 | -
CASSSGTSAAYEQYF | TGTGCCAGCAGTTCAGGGACTAGCGCTGCCTACGAGCAGTACTTC | TRBV27 | - | TRBJ2-7 | TRBD2
CASSLGQGGADTQYF | TGCGCCAGCAGCTTGGGACAGGGTGGCGCAGATACGCAGTATTTT | TRBV5-1 | - | TRBJ2-3 | TRBD1
CASTGEATEAFF | TGTGCCAGCACGGGGGAGGCCACTGAAGCTTTCTTT | TRBV2 | - | TRBJ1-1 | -
CASSLRAGGDETQYF | TGCGCCAGCAGCTTGCGGGCGGGGGGGGACGAGACCCAGTACTTC | TRBV5-1 | few | TRBJ2-5 | TRBD2
CSAIILETQYF | TGCAGTGCTATAATACTGGAGACCCAGTACTTC | TRBV20-1 | - | TRBJ2-5 | -
CASSYRDRYNEQFF | TGTGCCAGCAGTTACAGGGACCGCTACAATGAGCAGTTCTTC | TRBV6-5 | - | TRBJ2-1 | -
CSVQEGYGYTF | TGCAGCGTACAGGAGGGGTATGGCTACACCTTC | TRBV29-1 | - | TRBJ1-2 | -
CASSDVARTRPAF | TGTGCCAGCAGTGACGTTGCGAGGACACGACCGGCCTTC | TRBV6-1 | - | TRBJ2-7 | -
CASSYRGGNYGYTF | TGTGCCAGCAGTTACAGGGGGGGGAACTATGGCTACACCTTC | TRBV6-5 | - | TRBJ1-2 | -
CASSPPGTGGGYTF | TGCGCCAGCAGCCCGCCCGGGACAGGGGGCGGCTACACCTTC | TRBV4-1 | - | TRBJ1-2 | TRBD1
CSVRTSGSYEQYF | TGCAGCGTTCGGACTAGCGGGAGTTACGAGCAGTACTTC | TRBV29-1 | few | TRBJ2-7 | TRBD2
CASSATAGTYMNTEAFF | TGTGCCAGCAGCGCTACAGCAGGGACATATATGAACACTGAAGCTTTCTTT | TRBV9 | - | TRBJ1-1 | -
CASSHRQGTTGELFF | TGCGCCAGCAGCCACCGGCAGGGGACGACCGGGGAGCTGTTTTTT | TRBV4-1 | - | TRBJ2-2 | -
CAWSKLAGGNEQFF | TGTGCCTGGAGTAAACTAGCGGGAGGCAATGAGCAGTTCTTC | TRBV30 | - | TRBJ2-1 | TRBD2
CASSPRTGDTQYF | TGTGCCAGCAGCCCTCGGACTGGCGATACGCAGTATTTT | TRBV9 | - | TRBJ2-3 | -
CASSQDSPGANSPLHF | TGTGCCAGCAGCCAAGATTCACCAGGAGCAAATTCACCCCTCCACTTT | TRBV4-2 | once | TRBJ1-6 | -
CAISETGLEVLGTGELFF | TGTGCCATCAGTGAGACCGGACTCGAGGTCCTTGGCACCGGGGAGCTGTTTTTT | TRBV10-3 | once | TRBJ2-2 | -
CAWSLNGLDHEQYF | TGTGCCTGGAGTTTGAACGGGCTGGATCACGAGCAGTACTTC | TRBV30 | - | TRBJ2-7 | -
CASSSQREADTQYF | TGTGCCAGCAGCTCCCAGCGGGAAGCAGATACGCAGTATTTT | TRBV5-4 | - | TRBJ2-3 | TRBD2
CASSLNRREKLFF | TGTGCCAGCAGCTTAAACAGAAGGGAAAAACTGTTTTTT | TRBV7-6 | - | TRBJ1-4 | -
CASSGAGRQGTPQHF | TGTGCCAGCAGTGGCGCGGGGAGACAGGGGACGCCCCAGCATTTT | TRBV28 | - | TRBJ1-5 | TRBD1
CSVPGQVGYGYTF | TGCAGCGTTCCAGGACAGGTGGGCTATGGCTACACCTTC | TRBV29-1 | - | TRBJ1-2 | TRBD1
CAYYERGGETQYF | TGTGCGTACTATGAAAGGGGGGGAGAGACCCAGTACTTC | TRBV27 | - | TRBJ2-5 | -
CASSGPGLNTEAFF | TGTGCCAGCAGCGGGCCGGGGCTCAACACTGAAGCTTTCTTT | TRBV5-6 | - | TRBJ1-1 | -
CATSRGPTPYGYTF | TGTGCCACCAGCAGAGGCCCGACCCCCTATGGCTACACCTTC | TRBV15 | - | TRBJ1-2 | -
CASSSFGRGGNEQFF | TGTGCCAGCAGTTCCTTCGGGAGGGGGGGGAATGAGCAGTTCTTC | TRBV28 | - | TRBJ2-1 | TRBD2
CASSLWAGAANEQFF | TGTGCCAGCAGCTTATGGGCAGGGGCCGCCAATGAGCAGTTCTTC | TRBV7-3 | once | TRBJ2-1 | -
CASSLGDGYTF | TGTGCCAGCAGCTTGGGGGATGGCTACACCTTC | TRBV7-2 | - | TRBJ1-2 | -
CASSFSYSNQPQHF | TGTGCCAGCAGCTTCAGTTATAGCAATCAGCCCCAGCATTTT | TRBV7-8 | - | TRBJ1-5 | -
CASSPGAAGANVLTF | TGTGCCAGCAGTCCCGGGGCAGCTGGGGCCAACGTCCTGACTTTC | TRBV6-5 | - | TRBJ2-6 | -
CASSYSSGRGFDEQYF | TGTGCCAGCAGTTACTCTAGCGGCAGGGGGTTCGACGAGCAGTACTTC | TRBV6-5 | - | TRBJ2-7 | -
CASTQGGTSDSYEQYF | TGCGCCAGCACCCAGGGCGGGACTAGCGACTCCTACGAGCAGTACTTC | TRBV5-1 | - | TRBJ2-7 | TRBD2
CASSQGTGQPQHF | TGTGCCAGTAGCCAGGGGACCGGACAGCCCCAGCATTTT | TRBV19 | - | TRBJ1-5 | -
CASSDEGGDIEAFF | TGTGCCAGCAGTGACGAGGGGGGGGATATTGAAGCTTTCTTT | TRBV6-1 | - | TRBJ1-1 | -
CASSSPGDRDSGNTIYF | TGTGCCAGCAGTTCCCCGGGTGACAGGGACTCTGGAAACACCATATATTTT | TRBV28 | - | TRBJ1-3 | TRBD1
CASSFSGRTTDTQYF | TGTGCCAGCAGTTTTAGCGGGAGAACCACAGATACGCAGTATTTT | TRBV28 | few | TRBJ2-3 | TRBD2
CASSPRGVIADTQYF | TGTGCCAGCAGTCCCAGGGGAGTAATCGCAGATACGCAGTATTTT | TRBV6-5 | - | TRBJ2-3 | -
CASSAPGTGGDYGYTF | TGTGCCAGCAGCGCCCCCGGGACAGGGGGTGACTATGGCTACACCTTC | TRBV9 | few | TRBJ1-2 | TRBD1